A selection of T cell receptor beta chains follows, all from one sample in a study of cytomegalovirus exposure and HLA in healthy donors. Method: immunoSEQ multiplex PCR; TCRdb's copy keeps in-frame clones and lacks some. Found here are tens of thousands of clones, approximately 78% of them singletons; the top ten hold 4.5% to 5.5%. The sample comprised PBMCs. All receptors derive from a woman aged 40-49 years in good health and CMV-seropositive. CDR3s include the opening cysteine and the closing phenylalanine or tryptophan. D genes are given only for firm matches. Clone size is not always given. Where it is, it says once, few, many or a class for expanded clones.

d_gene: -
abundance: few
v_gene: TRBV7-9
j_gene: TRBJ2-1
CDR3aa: CASSRQGETIDNEQFF
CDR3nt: TGTGCCAGCAGCCGCCAAGGCGAGACTATCGACAATGAGCAGTTCTTC

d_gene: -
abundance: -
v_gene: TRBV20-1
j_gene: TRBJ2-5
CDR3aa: CSASKNPGEYF
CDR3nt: TGCAGTGCTAGTAAGAATCCAGGGGAGTACTTC

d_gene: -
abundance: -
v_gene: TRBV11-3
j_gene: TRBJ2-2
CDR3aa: CASSREWAGGGAGELFF
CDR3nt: TGTGCCAGCAGCCGCGAGTGGGCAGGAGGCGGGGCCGGGGAGCTGTTTTTT

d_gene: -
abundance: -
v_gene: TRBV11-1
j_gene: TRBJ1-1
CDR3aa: CASSSGGGLYTEAFF
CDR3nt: TGTGCCAGCAGCTCCGGTGGGGGACTCTACACTGAAGCTTTCTTT

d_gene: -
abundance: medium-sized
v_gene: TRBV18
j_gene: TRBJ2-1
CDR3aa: CASSPPENNEQFF
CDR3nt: TGTGCCAGCTCACCACCAGAGAACAATGAGCAGTTCTTC

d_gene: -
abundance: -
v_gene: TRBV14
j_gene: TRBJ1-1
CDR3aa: CASSQDRYRVNTEAFF
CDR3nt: TGTGCCAGCAGCCAAGATCGGTACAGGGTGAACACTGAAGCTTTCTTT

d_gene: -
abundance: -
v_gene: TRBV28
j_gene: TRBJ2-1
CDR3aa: CASSSLVYNEQFF
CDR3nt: TGTGCCAGCAGTTCCCTCGTATACAATGAGCAGTTCTTC

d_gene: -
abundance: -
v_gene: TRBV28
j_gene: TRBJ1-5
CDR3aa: CASSSSRDRNQPQHF
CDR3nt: TGTGCCAGCAGCTCGTCCAGGGATCGCAATCAGCCCCAGCATTTT

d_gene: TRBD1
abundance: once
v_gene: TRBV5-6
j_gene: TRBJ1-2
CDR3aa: CASSPGGPGYGYTF
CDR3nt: TGTGCCAGCAGCCCAGGGGGGCCTGGCTATGGCTACACCTTC

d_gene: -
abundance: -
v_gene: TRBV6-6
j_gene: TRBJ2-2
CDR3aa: CASNPLGGGGTGELFF
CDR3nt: TGTGCCAGCAATCCCCTGGGCGGGGGCGGCACCGGGGAGCTGTTTTTT

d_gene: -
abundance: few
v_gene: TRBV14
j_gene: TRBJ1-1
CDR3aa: CASSQFGGQGNTEAFF
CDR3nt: TGTGCCAGCAGCCAGTTCGGGGGGCAGGGGAACACTGAAGCTTTCTTT

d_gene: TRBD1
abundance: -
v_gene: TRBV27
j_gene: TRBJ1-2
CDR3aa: CASSFGLPLAQGDYGYTF
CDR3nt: TGTGCCAGCAGTTTTGGGCTACCCCTGGCACAGGGGGACTATGGCTACACCTTC

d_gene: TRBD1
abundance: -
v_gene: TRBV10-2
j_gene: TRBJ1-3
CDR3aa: CASSELDRFSGNTIYF
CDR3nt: TGCGCCAGCAGTGAATTGGACAGGTTCTCTGGAAACACCATATATTTT

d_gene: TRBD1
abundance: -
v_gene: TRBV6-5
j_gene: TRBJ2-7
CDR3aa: CASSPKVTGDTEQYF
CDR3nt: TGTGCCAGCAGTCCAAAAGTGACAGGGGATACCGAGCAGTACTTC

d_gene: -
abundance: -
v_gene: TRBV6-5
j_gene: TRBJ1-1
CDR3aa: CASSARTGDTEAFF
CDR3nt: TGTGCCAGCAGCGCGCGGACGGGAGACACTGAAGCTTTCTTT